The clone carrying this TCR beta chain came up a few times. This CDR3 is built from 12 residues. Trimming cost V 3 bases and J 8 bases, with 13 bases left between them. Looked up from germline, CDR1 is GTSNPN and CDR2 is SVGIG (reference sequence). This table comes from immunoSEQ multiplex PCR, and its TCRdb copy is limited to in-frame clones, with some not included. The table records about 30,000 clones, about 88% of them present only once. The sample comes from a study of T cell changes during pregnancy in multiple sclerosis. The chain uses TRBV30 and TRBJ1-1; D gene uncertain. This sequence was found in a female donor in good health, enrolled as a control in a pregnancy study. Sequences were derived from CD4+ T cells from peripheral blood mononuclear cells, sampled in the second trimester of pregnancy. The CDR3 sequence: CAWSRGKREAFF. Written as DNA, the CDR3 is TGTGCCTGGAGCCGAGGAAAACGAGAAGCTTTCTTT.